This entry lists 3 T cell receptor beta chains sequenced from one sample in a study of blood T cell repertoires in COVID-19 (dated by TCRdb to about 2020). The receptor library was made with the immunoSEQ multiplex PCR assay. TCRdb obtained this table from immuneACCESS and retained in-frame rearrangements with V and J assigned. These tables miss some clones; where compared with another copy, unresolved V genes account for less than half of the shortfall, and the remainder is unexplained. For this sample there are over 150,000 clones; approximately 80% appear just once. The top ten constitute under 3% of the sample. The sequencing input was peripheral blood. These receptors were collected from a woman aged 55 to 70 with acute or convalescent COVID-19.

This clone appeared a few times. The chain recombines TRBV30 with TRBJ1-4, with unresolved D. V was trimmed by 5 bases and J by 1 base, leaving 8 bases between them. The CDR3 has 13 residues. Germline V lookup: CDR1 GTSNPN, CDR2 SVGIG (reference sequence). The CDR3 here is CAWGLLTNEKLFF. The DNA of the CDR3 is TGTGCCTGGGGACTATTAACTAATGAAAAACTGTTTTTT.

The chain couples TRBV15 to TRBJ2-1; D may be TRBD1 (5 bases). The V gene's germline CDR1 is LNHNV and CDR2 YYDKDF (reference sequence). The CDR3 sequence is 14 residues long. V lost 0 bases to trimming and J lost 6 bases, with 9 bases between them. CDR3 loop: CATSREGQGNEQFF. The CDR3 DNA sequence: TGTGCCACCAGCAGAGAAGGGCAGGGCAATGAGCAGTTCTTC.

V and J are TRBV11-2 and TRBJ2-1; no definite D call. Germline-derived CDR1 and CDR2 are SGHAT and FQNNGV. V lost 4 bases, J lost 7 bases, and 17 bases lay in between. CDR3 length equals 15 residues. The chain's CDR3 is CASSSPSTPGNEQFF. The CDR3 DNA sequence: TGTGCCAGCAGCTCCCCGTCTACCCCAGGAAATGAGCAGTTCTTC. Full variable domain (remainder filled in from reference TRBV11-2 and TRBJ2-1): EAGVAQSPRYKIIEKRQSVAFWCNPISGHATLYWYQQILGQGPKLLIQFQNNGVVDDSQLPKDRFSAERLKGVDSTLKIQPAKLEDSAVYLCASSSPSTPGNEQFFGPGTRLTVL.